These 24 T cell receptor beta chains originate from one sample sequenced in a study of blood T cells in healthy people across ages. A second PCR, run for roughly 7 to 11 cycles, used a sample-barcoded 5' primer plus a J-beta primer mix. TCRdb independently ran MiXCR on the 5' RACE reads; one entry per CDR3 protein. The repertoire holds roughly 570,000 distinct CDR3 sequences, with about 26% as singletons. Sequencing input: blood. Receptor source: a woman in her seventies in good health.

V and J are TRBV6-6 and TRBJ1-1, with D unresolved. V shed 5 bases and J shed 6 bases, with 19 bases lying between them. The germline gives CDR1 MNHNY, CDR2 SVGAGI (reference sequence). The CDR3 runs to 15 residues. In DNA form, the CDR3 reads TGTGCCAGCAGTCTCGGCTCCAAAAGGTACTCTGAAGCTTTCTTT. Translation: CASSLGSKRYSEAFF.

The chain recombines TRBV6-6 with TRBJ2-1; D is possibly TRBD1 or TRBD2 (5 bases each). The closer fit of TRBJ2-7 to the DNA end suggests the J call may be wrong. CDR1 MNHNY and CDR2 SVGAGI come from the germline V gene (reference sequence). CDR3 length: 15 residues. The CDR3 nucleotides are TGTGCCAGCAGAAGGGACGAAGAGGGTCCCTACGAGCAGTACTTC. Translated: CASRRDEEGPYEQYF.

The rearrangement joins TRBV15 to TRBJ2-5, with 10 bases aligning to TRBD1. The trim removed 3 bases at V and 7 bases at J, leaving 14 bases unmatched. CDR3 length: 17 amino acids. Germline CDR1 is LNHNV and CDR2 is YYDKDF (reference sequence). The DNA for the CDR3 is TGTGCCACCAGCAGGGATACCGGGACAGGGGCCCCCGGGACCCAGTACTTC. Protein sequence: CATSRDTGTGAPGTQYF.

The chain joins TRBV5-1 to TRBJ1-3; D remains ambiguous. The CDR3 contains 15 residues. Deletions cut 6 bases from V and 3 bases from J, with 16 bases between. Germline V gene data show CDR1 as SGHRS and CDR2 as YFSETQ. The DNA for the CDR3 is TGCGCCAGCACGGTCGCCGGGTCAGATGGAAACACCATATATTTT. It specifies CASTVAGSDGNTIYF. The complete variable domain, with remaining parts taken from reference TRBV5-1 and TRBJ1-3, reads KAGVTQTPRYLIKTRGQQVTLSCSPISGHRSVSWYQQTPGQGLQFLFEYFSETQRNKGNFPGRFSGRQFSNSRSEMNVSTLELGDSALYLCASTVAGSDGNTIYFGEGSWLTVV.

The chain links TRBV12-3 or TRBV12-4 to TRBJ1-1; 7 bases agree with TRBD1. The CDR3 runs to 13 residues. The junction had 5 bases not matched to a gene; V was cut back by 2 bases and J by 8 bases. The CDR3 loop reads CASSLLGGGEAFF. The CDR3 DNA sequence: TGTGCCAGCAGTTTACTAGGAGGGGGCGAAGCTTTCTTT.

CDR3 nucleotide sequence: TGCAGCGTTTCAGAGACCCAGTACTTC. This sequence encodes CSVSETQYF. The chain has TRBV29-1 and TRBJ2-5; D gene unclear. The germline V gene encodes CDR1 SQVTM and CDR2 ANQGSEA. The CDR3 sequence is 9 residues long. Deletions cut 5 bases from V and 4 bases from J, with 2 bases between.

The CDR3 sequence is CSVATDSNSPLHF. As DNA, the CDR3 is TGCAGCGTTGCGACAGACTCAAATTCACCCCTCCACTTT. The chain uses TRBV29-1 and TRBJ1-6; tentative D call: TRBD1 (5 bases). V shed 4 bases and J shed 7 bases, with 11 bases lying between them. This CDR3 comprises 13 residues. Germline V gene sequence: CDR1 SQVTM, CDR2 ANQGSEA.

This clonotype was observed many times. This chain uses TRBV7-8 with TRBJ2-3; no definite D call. CDR1 is SGHVS, CDR2 FQNEAQ, per germline. The CDR3 consists of 13 residues. The ends were cut back, 5 bases at V and 0 bases at J, with 6 bases in the middle. This CDR3 is CASSHASTDTQYF. The CDR3 region has the DNA TGTGCCAGCAGCCACGCTAGCACAGATACGCAGTATTTT.

This clonotype came up a few times. The chain has TRBV24-1 and TRBJ2-1; 7 positions agree with TRBD2. The V segment lost 9 bases and the J segment 0 bases; nucleotides outside the gene matches: 1. Looked up from germline, CDR1 is KGHDR and CDR2 is SFDVKD. The CDR3 totals 13 residues. CDR3 DNA: TGTGCCACCCGGGGGGACTCCTACAATGAGCAGTTCTTC. It translates to CATRGDSYNEQFF.

This clonotype was seen at least ten times. The rearrangement joins TRBV20-1 to TRBJ2-5; 10 positions agree with TRBD1. J was trimmed by 4 bases and V by 5 bases; bases with no gene match: 1. Germline-derived CDR1 and CDR2 are DFQATT and SNEGSKA (reference sequence). The CDR3 consists of 12 residues. This CDR3 reads CSADRGRETQYF. The CDR3 DNA is TGCAGTGCTGACAGGGGGCGAGAGACCCAGTACTTC.

The sample holds one count of this clonotype. The chain joins TRBV12-3 or TRBV12-4 to TRBJ2-5; a possible D gene is TRBD1 (5 bases). The length of the CDR3 is 15 residues. V was cut by 6 bases and J by 5 bases, with 19 bases left in between. Written as DNA, the CDR3 is TGTGCCAGCAGGAAAGGGGCGACTCGGTTGGAGACCCAGTACTTC. It specifies CASRKGATRLETQYF.

This rearrangement joins TRBV10-3 to TRBJ2-5; 7 bases are a match to TRBD1. The CDR3 is 12 amino acids. Germline V gene lookup returns CDR1 ENHRY and CDR2 SYGVKD. V lost 11 bases to trimming and J lost 5 bases; unmatched junction nucleotides: 8. The CDR3 here is CAASSGQETQYF. The CDR3 bases are TGTGCCGCCAGCTCGGGACAGGAGACCCAGTACTTC.

The genes are TRBV9 and TRBJ1-4; the D gene is possibly TRBD1 (6 bases). Germline CDR1 is SGDLS and CDR2 is YYNGEE. Between the trimmed V and J ends, which lost 2 bases and 5 bases, there was a span of 10 bases. There are 14 residues in the CDR3. The CDR3 nucleotides are TGTGCCAGCAGCGTCGGGACACAAAATGAAAAACTGTTTTTT. Translated: CASSVGTQNEKLFF.

This clonotype appeared a few times. The rearrangement uses TRBV3-1 and TRBJ1-2; D remains unclear. The CDR3 sequence is 15 residues long. V shed 4 bases and J shed 0 bases, with 12 bases lying between them. Per germline, CDR1 LGHDT and CDR2 YNNKEL (reference sequence). The DNA of the CDR3 is TGTGCCAGCAGCCCTCGTGGCAGGACTAACTATGGCTACACCTTC. Translation gives CASSPRGRTNYGYTF.

The J gene is TRBJ1-6, the V gene TRBV20-1; D gene uncertain. Looked up from germline, CDR1 is DFQATT and CDR2 is SNEGSKA (reference sequence). Trimming left V 3 bases short and J 6 bases short, with 9 bases between. This CDR3 contains 13 residues. The CDR3, as DNA: TGCAGTGCTAGGGACTTAATTAATTCACCCCTCCACTTT. Its protein product is CSARDLINSPLHF.

This chain links TRBV5-1 with TRBJ2-1; 10 nucleotides align to TRBD1. This CDR3 comprises 16 residues. Per germline, CDR1 SGHRS and CDR2 YFSETQ. J lost 6 bases, V lost 4 bases, and 10 bases had no gene match. The CDR3 loop is CASSPITDRGSNEQFF. CDR3 in DNA: TGCGCCAGCAGCCCGATCACGGACAGGGGGAGCAATGAGCAGTTCTTC.

J is TRBJ2-6 and V is TRBV7-3, with D hard to call. Trimming pared 5 bases from V and 0 bases from J, leaving 11 bases between. CDR3 size: 16 residues. The V gene's germline CDR1 is SGHTA and CDR2 FQGTGA. CDR3: CASSRYKPSGANVLTF. The CDR3 bases are TGTGCCAGCAGCCGATATAAACCCTCTGGGGCCAACGTCCTGACTTTC.

This clonotype was observed a few times. This chain uses TRBV27 with TRBJ2-2; 7 bases map to TRBD2. There are 15 residues in the CDR3. V lost 7 bases, J lost 6 bases, and 11 bases stayed unmatched. CDR1 MNHEY and CDR2 SMNVEV come from the germline V gene (reference sequence). The CDR3 region is CASTRDGRGAGELFF. The CDR3 bases are TGTGCCAGCACCAGGGACGGCCGGGGGGCCGGGGAGCTGTTTTTT.

The J gene is TRBJ1-1, the V gene TRBV20-1, with D unresolved. V lost 6 bases, J lost 7 bases, and 21 bases lay in between. CDR1 DFQATT and CDR2 SNEGSKA come from the germline V gene (reference sequence). The CDR3 length is 14 residues. Here the CDR3 DNA reads TGCAGTGCCAGGCGGGCCCAAGCGGAGGGTGAAGCTTTCTTT. Translating gives CSARRAQAEGEAFF.

This chain's CDR3 is CASSPRTHQETQYF. CDR3 bases: TGTGCCAGCAGCCCTAGGACACACCAAGAGACCCAGTACTTC. The genes are TRBV3-1 and TRBJ2-5; possibly TRBD1 for D (5 bases). The CDR3 totals 14 residues. Trimming took 4 bases from V and 0 from J, leaving 9 bases between them. Looked up from germline, CDR1 is LGHDT and CDR2 is YNNKEL (reference sequence).

This clonotype appeared a single time. This chain uses TRBV20-1 with TRBJ1-2; the D is unclear. Germline assignment: CDR1 DFQATT and CDR2 SNEGSKA (reference sequence). CDR3 size: 12 residues. V shed 3 bases and J shed 8 bases, with 13 bases lying between them. The CDR3 region has the DNA TGCAGTGCTAGTCCAGGAGGCTACGGCTACACCTTC. It is translated as CSASPGGYGYTF.

The chain links TRBV20-1 to TRBJ2-3, with TRBD1 identical over 8 bases. Looked up from germline, CDR1 is DFQATT and CDR2 is SNEGSKA (reference sequence). Trimming at V came to 3 bases and at J to 1 base, leaving 6 bases not matched to a gene. The CDR3 extends over 15 amino acids. The DNA of the CDR3 is TGCAGTGCTAGTCCCGTGACAGGGGGCACAGATACGCAGTATTTT. This translates into CSASPVTGGTDTQYF.

V is TRBV20-1 and J is TRBJ1-2; 7 nucleotides line up with TRBD1. The CDR3 extends over 11 amino acids. The ends lost 7 bases at V and 8 bases at J; junction bases unmatched: 7. The germline V gene has CDR1 DFQATT and CDR2 SNEGSKA (reference sequence). CDR3: CSVKGARGYTF. As DNA, the CDR3 is TGCAGTGTTAAGGGGGCGAGGGGCTACACCTTC.

V and J are TRBV7-2 and TRBJ2-5; TRBD2 aligns across 7 bases. CDR3 length: 13 amino acids. V trimming: 6 bases; J trimming: 0 bases; junction bases outside the gene matches: 1. From germline, CDR1 is SGHTA and CDR2 FQGNSA. In nucleotides, the CDR3 is TGTGCCAGCAGAGCGGGAAACCAAGAGACCCAGTACTTC. It yields the protein CASRAGNQETQYF.